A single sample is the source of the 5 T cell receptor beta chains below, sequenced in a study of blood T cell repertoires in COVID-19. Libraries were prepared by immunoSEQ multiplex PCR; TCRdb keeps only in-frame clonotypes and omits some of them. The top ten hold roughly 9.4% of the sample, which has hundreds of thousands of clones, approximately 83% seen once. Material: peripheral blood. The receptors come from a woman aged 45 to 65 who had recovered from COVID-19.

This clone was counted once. CDR3 protein: CASGRDREETQYF. The DNA of the CDR3 is TGTGCCAGCGGGCGGGACAGGGAAGAGACCCAGTACTTC. The chain uses TRBV6-5 and TRBJ2-5, with 9 bases fitting TRBD1. Germline CDR1 reads MNHEY; CDR2 reads SVGAGI. The trim removed 8 bases at V and 3 bases at J, leaving 4 bases unmatched. The CDR3 is 13 residues long.

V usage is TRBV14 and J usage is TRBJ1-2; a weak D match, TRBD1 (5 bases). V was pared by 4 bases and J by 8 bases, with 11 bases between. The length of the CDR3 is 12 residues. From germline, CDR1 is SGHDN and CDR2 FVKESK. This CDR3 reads CASSLGARGYTF. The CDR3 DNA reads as TGTGCCAGCAGCCTAGGGGCTAGAGGCTACACCTTC.

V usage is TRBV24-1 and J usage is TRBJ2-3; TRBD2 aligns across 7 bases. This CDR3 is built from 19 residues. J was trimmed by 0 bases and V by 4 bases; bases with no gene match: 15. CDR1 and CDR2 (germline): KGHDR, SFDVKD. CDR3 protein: CATSDPLGLSDASTDTQYF. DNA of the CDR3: TGTGCCACCAGTGACCCACTGGGACTATCCGATGCTAGCACAGATACGCAGTATTTT.

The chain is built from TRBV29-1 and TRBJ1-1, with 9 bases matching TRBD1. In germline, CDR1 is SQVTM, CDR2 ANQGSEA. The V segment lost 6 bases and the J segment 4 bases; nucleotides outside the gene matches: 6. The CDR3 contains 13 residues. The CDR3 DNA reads TGCAGCGTAGGGACAGGGAGGGTCACTGAAGCTTTCTTT. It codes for CSVGTGRVTEAFF.

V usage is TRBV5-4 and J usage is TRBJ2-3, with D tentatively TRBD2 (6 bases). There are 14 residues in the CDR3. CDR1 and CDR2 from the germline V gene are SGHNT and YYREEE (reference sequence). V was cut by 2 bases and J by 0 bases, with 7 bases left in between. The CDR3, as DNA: TGTGCCAGCAGCTTTAGCGGTAGCACAGATACGCAGTATTTT. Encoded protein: CASSFSGSTDTQYF.